This is a list of T cell receptor beta chains from one sample in a study of T cells in Graves' hyperthyroidism and ophthalmopathy. One entry per CDR3 protein, called by TCRdb with MiXCR from the multiplex PCR reads. The repertoire holds about 260,000 distinct CDR3 sequences, with 22% as singletons. The sequenced sample consisted of blood. Receptors were obtained from a man aged 25 to 45 with Graves' ophthalmopathy. CDR3s include the opening cysteine and the closing phenylalanine or tryptophan. The D gene is left open where the match is weak. A row's size may be missing; if present it is once, few, many or a size class.

v_gene,j_gene,d_gene,abundance,CDR3aa,CDR3nt
TRBV27,TRBJ1-1,-,-,CASSLVVGGWNTEAFF,TGTGCCAGCAGTTTAGTAGTCGGGGGATGGAACACTGAAGCTTTCTTT
TRBV20-1,TRBJ2-7,TRBD1,-,CSARVPGQSSYEQYF,TGCAGTGCTAGAGTACCGGGACAGAGCTCCTACGAGCAGTACTTC
TRBV13,TRBJ1-1,-,few,CASSRTWGTEAFF,TGTGCCAGCAGCCGCACGTGGGGCACTGAAGCTTTCTTT
TRBV12-3/TRBV12-4,TRBJ1-1,-,-,CASSQTGWNTEAFF,TGTGCCAGCAGCCAGACAGGCTGGAACACTGAAGCTTTCTTT
TRBV4-1,TRBJ1-1,-,-,CASSQTDTIEAFF,TGCGCCAGCAGCCAAACAGACACAATTGAAGCTTTCTTT
TRBV5-1,TRBJ1-2,-,many,CASSVGSVNYGYTF,TGCGCCAGCAGCGTTGGGTCGGTAAACTATGGCTACACCTTC
TRBV9,TRBJ2-3,-,many,CASSVGGGSGTDTQYF,TGTGCCAGCAGCGTCGGTGGAGGGAGCGGCACAGATACGCAGTATTTT
TRBV27,TRBJ1-6,TRBD1,-,CASSRDRGSPLHF,TGTGCCAGCAGTCGAGACAGGGGTTCACCCCTCCACTTT
TRBV3-1,TRBJ2-1,-,-,CASSQEGYNEQFF,TGTGCCAGCAGCCAAGAGGGCTACAATGAGCAGTTCTTC
TRBV7-2,TRBJ1-2,-,few,CASSTGLNYGYTF,TGTGCCAGCAGCACAGGACTAAACTATGGCTACACCTTC
TRBV7-9,TRBJ1-1,TRBD1,few,CASSSGQGASGAFF,TGTGCCAGCAGCTCGGGACAGGGGGCTTCTGGAGCTTTCTTT
TRBV4-1,TRBJ1-5,TRBD1,-,CASSHPGQGYQPQHF,TGCGCCAGCAGCCATCCGGGACAGGGATATCAGCCCCAGCATTTT
TRBV4-1,TRBJ2-7,TRBD2,-,CASSQALAGGWYEQYF,TGCGCCAGCAGCCAAGCCCTAGCGGGAGGATGGTACGAGCAGTACTTC
TRBV5-1,TRBJ1-1,TRBD1,many,CASSLTTGAGSTEAFF,TGCGCCAGCAGCTTGACCACAGGGGCCGGGAGCACTGAAGCTTTCTTT
TRBV11-2,TRBJ2-5,TRBD2,many,CASSFGLAGARETQYF,TGTGCCAGCAGCTTTGGACTAGCGGGAGCCCGGGAGACCCAGTACTTC
TRBV28,TRBJ1-1,-,many,CASTLTDVIEAFF,TGTGCCAGCACCCTGACAGACGTGATCGAAGCTTTCTTT
TRBV7-9,TRBJ1-1,TRBD1,once,CASSLAGTGDPEAFF,TGTGCCAGCAGCTTAGCAGGGACAGGGGATCCTGAAGCTTTCTTT
TRBV19,TRBJ2-1,TRBD1,-,CASSIGGTVRNEQFF,TGTGCCAGTAGTATAGGAGGGACAGTGAGGAATGAGCAGTTCTTC
TRBV6-4,TRBJ2-7,TRBD2,few,CASSYGGGRSYEQYF,TGTGCCAGCAGTTACGGTGGCGGGAGGTCCTACGAGCAGTACTTC
TRBV2,TRBJ2-1,-,many,CASSDQGTYNEQFF,TGTGCCAGCAGCGATCAGGGGACGTACAATGAGCAGTTCTTC
TRBV12-3/TRBV12-4,TRBJ1-2,-,few,CASSLFPGQSPSGYTF,TGTGCCAGCAGTTTATTTCCCGGACAGTCCCCGTCCGGCTACACCTTC
TRBV20-1,TRBJ2-3,-,few,CSAPSRPQVADTQYF,TGCAGTGCCCCGAGCCGACCTCAGGTCGCAGATACGCAGTATTTT
TRBV10-2,TRBJ1-3,-,few,CASMGAVGNTIYF,TGCGCCAGCATGGGTGCGGTAGGAAACACCATATATTTT
TRBV30,TRBJ2-3,-,-,CAWNQFGSTDTQYF,TGTGCCTGGAATCAGTTCGGCAGCACAGATACGCAGTATTTT
TRBV7-9,TRBJ2-5,-,many,CASRTTGYQYF,TGTGCCAGCAGGACCACAGGGTACCAGTACTTC
TRBV12-3/TRBV12-4,TRBJ2-7,TRBD1,many,CASRTGTGTYEQYF,TGTGCCAGCAGGACCGGGACAGGGACTTACGAGCAGTACTTC
TRBV12-3/TRBV12-4,TRBJ1-4,-,-,CASSLDPNEKLFF,TGTGCCAGCAGTTTAGACCCTAATGAAAAACTGTTTTTT
TRBV5-1,TRBJ1-4,-,-,CASSLQGWGEKLFF,TGCGCCAGCAGCCTACAGGGATGGGGTGAAAAACTGTTTTTT
TRBV7-2,TRBJ2-3,TRBD2,-,CASSRLAVGSTDTQYF,TGTGCCAGCAGCAGACTAGCGGTGGGGAGCACAGATACGCAGTATTTT